This T cell receptor (beta chain) derives from a study of cytomegalovirus exposure and HLA in healthy donors. With 60 Vbeta and 13 Jbeta primers, the PCR was carried out. The table came from immunoSEQ multiplex PCR; TCRdb's copy has only in-frame clones and leaves some out. The sample lists 100,000 to 120,000 clones, 80% occurring once. In regard to this clone: Its antigen is undetermined.

The CDR3 consists of 14 residues. The V gene end was trimmed by 10 bases and the J gene end by 3 bases; junction bases not matched to a gene: 10. The germline V gene encodes CDR1 SNHLY and CDR2 FYNNEI. The study's findings and limits: Most of the CMV-associated TCR beta chains (in a later analysis) appeared to be HLA-restricted. Three CMV-associated chains proved CMV antigen-specific in vitro.

The chain links TRBV2 to TRBJ2-5; TRBD2 aligns across 8 bases. The sequenced sample consisted of PBMCs. The origin of this receptor is a woman in her sixties in good health and CMV-seropositive. For the CDR3, the DNA is TGTGCCACCGATTTTAGCGGGACGGAAGAGACCCAGTACTTC. Translating gives CATDFSGTEETQYF.